The clone carrying this TCR beta chain was counted once. This entry belongs to a study of T cell repertoires in cytomegalovirus infection. Germline V gene data show CDR1 as SGHVS and CDR2 as FNYEAQ. V was trimmed by 3 bases and J by 10 bases, leaving 13 bases between them. This CDR3 region has 13 residues. Each CDR3 protein gets one entry after TCRdb re-called the reads with MiXCR. The sample has about 320,000 distinct CDR3 sequences, approximately 9.5% seen once; the top ten hold approximately 4.7%. The J gene is TRBJ1-5, the V gene TRBV7-6; D is uncertain. This sequence originates from a human donor in good health (CMV status not recorded). Some clones in this sample may be carry-over from other donors' samples. Sequenced material: PBMCs. This CDR3 is CASSFWELEPQHF. DNA for the CDR3: TGTGCCAGCAGCTTCTGGGAGTTGGAACCCCAGCATTTT.